Presented here are 8 T cell receptor beta chains from one specimen sequenced in a study of naive and memory T cell subsets. An equimolar mix of two oligonucleotides served as the beta constant-region primer for TRBC1 and TRBC2. Four rounds of PCR amplified the ligated cDNA using nested alpha and beta constant-region primers plus SP2. TCRdb re-called the UMI-ligation and nested PCR reads with MiXCR, one entry per CDR3 protein. The table includes about 120,000 distinct CDR3 sequences, over 30% detected once. Material for sequencing was central memory CD4+ T cells from blood. The source of these receptors is a human donor in good health.

This chain connects TRBV5-6 to TRBJ2-4; either TRBD1 or TRBD2 may fit D (5 bases each). The germline V gene has CDR1 SGHDT and CDR2 YYEEEE. V was pared by 1 base and J by 8 bases, with 19 bases between. The CDR3 has 16 residues. The chain's CDR3 is CASSLTRGVVGDIQYF. CDR3 nucleotide sequence: TGTGCCAGCAGCTTGACCAGAGGGGTTGTTGGGGACATTCAGTACTTC.

This chain uses TRBV7-2 with TRBJ2-7, with D possibly being TRBD1 (6 bases). Germline V gene data show CDR1 as SGHTA and CDR2 as FQGNSA. This CDR3 comprises 14 residues. The V gene lost 4 bases and the J gene lost 2 bases, with 12 bases spanning the gap. The CDR3: CASSSNRVAYEQYF. CDR3 nucleotides: TGTGCCAGCAGCTCTAACAGGGTGGCCTACGAGCAGTACTTC.

This clonotype was seen a handful of times. The chain couples TRBV14 to TRBJ2-5; a possible D gene is TRBD2 (5 bases). The V gene lost 1 base and the J gene lost 10 bases, with 13 bases spanning the gap. The CDR3 has 13 amino acids. The germline gives CDR1 SGHDN, CDR2 FVKESK. The CDR3 region has the DNA TGTGCCAGCAGCCAAGGTCCGAGCGGAGGCCAGTACTTC. Its protein product is CASSQGPSGGQYF. Looking up the rest from reference TRBV14 and TRBJ2-5 gives the full variable domain: EAGVTQFPSHSVIEKGQTVTLRCDPISGHDNLYWYRRVMGKEIKFLLHFVKESKQDESGMPNNRFLAERTGGTYSTLKVQPAELEDSGVYFCASSQGPSGGQYFGPGTRLLVL.

The genes are TRBV20-1 and TRBJ1-2, with 8 bases that match TRBD1. With V trimmed by 4 bases and J by 1 base, 8 bases remained unmatched. CDR1 is DFQATT, CDR2 SNEGSKA, per germline (reference sequence). This CDR3 is built from 15 residues. This CDR3 reads CSATRDRSFNYGYTF. The CDR3 DNA reads TGCAGTGCTACTCGGGACAGGAGCTTTAACTATGGCTACACCTTC.

This CDR3 is CASSQGPYGYTF. The CDR3 coding sequence is TGTGCCAGCAGCCAAGGGCCCTATGGCTACACCTTC. The chain joins TRBV3-1 to TRBJ1-2; D unclear. There are 12 residues in the CDR3. V lost 1 base and J 4 bases, leaving 4 bases between the germline ends. Germline CDR1 LGHDT, CDR2 YNNKEL (reference sequence).

The chain couples TRBV3-1 to TRBJ1-3, with D maybe TRBD1 (5 bases). V lost 2 bases, J lost 1 base, and 21 bases lay in between. The CDR3 consists of 19 residues. Germline CDR1 reads LGHDT; CDR2 reads YNNKEL (reference sequence). CDR3 sequence: CASSQFGGALQSSGNTIYF. As DNA, the CDR3 is TGTGCCAGCAGCCAATTCGGAGGGGCCCTACAATCTTCTGGAAACACCATATATTTT.

This clonotype was detected many times. This rearrangement joins TRBV3-1 to TRBJ2-3; a possible D gene is TRBD1 (6 bases). Germline V CDR1 and CDR2: LGHDT, YNNKEL (reference sequence). With 1 base removed from V and 2 bases from J, the gap between germline ends came to 7 bases. The CDR3 has 14 amino acids. In DNA form, the CDR3 reads TGTGCCAGCAGCCAAGGGACAGTCACAGATACGCAGTATTTT. It specifies CASSQGTVTDTQYF.

This clonotype was detected once. As DNA, the CDR3 is TGCAGTGCCAACTACTTGGGAGGACTTTCCGCCTACGAGCAGTACTTC. Its protein product is CSANYLGGLSAYEQYF. The chain combines TRBV20-1 with TRBJ2-7, with D possibly matching TRBD2 (6 bases). The CDR3 contains 16 residues. V lost 6 bases to trimming and J lost 2 bases, with 23 bases between them. In germline, CDR1 is DFQATT, CDR2 SNEGSKA (reference sequence).